This is a list of T cell receptor beta chains from one sample in a study of cytomegalovirus exposure and HLA in healthy donors. The table came from immunoSEQ multiplex PCR; TCRdb's copy has only in-frame clones and leaves some out. The repertoire holds about 130,000 clones, with about 80% as singletons. The sequenced sample consisted of PBMCs. Receptor source: a woman aged 40 to 55 in good health and CMV-seronegative. Each CDR3 is given with its conserved first and last residue. The D gene is left open where the match is weak. Rows give clone size only sometimes, using once, few, many, or a class for an expanded clone.

J gene,D gene,V gene,clone size,CDR3 length,CDR3 protein,CDR3 DNA
TRBJ1-5,-,TRBV10-3,-,16,CAISESGGGSNQPQHF,TGTGCCATCAGTGAGTCCGGGGGGGGGAGCAATCAGCCCCAGCATTTT
TRBJ2-7,-,TRBV9,once,15,CASSAGLGSSYEQYF,TGTGCCAGCAGCGCAGGACTGGGGAGCTCCTACGAGCAGTACTTC
TRBJ1-1,TRBD1,TRBV4-2,-,14,CASSQGLRDSEAFF,TGTGCCAGCAGCCAAGGACTCCGGGACAGTGAAGCTTTCTTT
TRBJ1-1,TRBD1,TRBV11-2,once,14,CASSQGAGYTEAFF,TGTGCCAGCAGCCAGGGGGCTGGGTACACTGAAGCTTTCTTT
TRBJ1-1,-,TRBV19,-,14,CASSRRGMNTEAFF,TGTGCCAGTAGCCGCAGGGGTATGAACACTGAAGCTTTCTTT
TRBJ2-3,-,TRBV19,-,14,CASSRTDSGDTQYF,TGTGCCAGTAGCCGGACAGATTCGGGAGATACGCAGTATTTT
TRBJ2-7,-,TRBV6-5,few,15,CASSNAGSLTYEQYF,TGTGCCAGCAGTAATGCCGGGTCCTTGACCTACGAGCAGTACTTC
TRBJ1-1,-,TRBV5-1,-,12,CASSAVGSEAFF,TGCGCCAGCAGCGCGGTAGGCTCTGAAGCTTTCTTT
TRBJ1-5,TRBD1,TRBV18,-,15,CASSPGTGSNQPQHF,TGTGCCAGCTCACCCGGGACAGGGAGCAATCAGCCCCAGCATTTT
TRBJ1-2,-,TRBV7-8,-,17,CASSPLRRVSSHYGYTF,TGTGCCAGCAGCCCCTTACGCAGGGTGTCATCGCACTATGGCTACACCTTC
TRBJ2-7,-,TRBV7-9,-,15,CASSSRRSLPYEQYF,TGTGCCAGCAGCTCCCGGAGGTCCCTCCCCTACGAGCAGTACTTC
TRBJ2-1,TRBD2,TRBV5-1,-,16,CASSTGLAGSYNEQFF,TGCGCCAGCAGCACGGGACTAGCGGGTTCCTACAATGAGCAGTTCTTC
TRBJ2-2,TRBD2,TRBV6-1,-,15,CASRVLAGGTGELFF,TGTGCCAGCAGGGTCCTAGCGGGGGGTACCGGGGAGCTGTTTTTT
TRBJ1-6,-,TRBV4-3,once,16,CASSPTGGASNSPLHF,TGCGCCAGCAGCCCGACGGGGGGGGCGAGCAATTCACCCCTCCACTTT
TRBJ2-1,-,TRBV4-3,-,15,CASSQDGGTYNEQFF,TGCGCCAGCAGCCAAGATGGCGGTACTTACAATGAGCAGTTCTTC
TRBJ1-4,-,TRBV11-2,-,14,CASSFAGPNEKLFF,TGTGCCAGCAGCTTTGCGGGGCCTAATGAAAAACTGTTTTTT
TRBJ1-5,-,TRBV28,-,15,CASSLASGANQPQHF,TGTGCCAGCAGTCTAGCCTCAGGCGCCAATCAGCCCCAGCATTTT
TRBJ2-1,-,TRBV7-2,once,15,CASSLPYRDYNEQFF,TGTGCCAGCAGCTTGCCATACCGGGACTACAATGAGCAGTTCTTC
TRBJ2-1,-,TRBV10-3,-,12,CAISDRGKVQFF,TGTGCCATCAGTGATCGGGGGAAAGTGCAGTTCTTC
TRBJ2-3,TRBD2,TRBV4-3,-,15,CASSQGLAVTDTQYF,TGCGCCAGCAGCCAGGGACTAGCGGTTACAGATACGCAGTATTTT
TRBJ1-1,-,TRBV29-1,few,14,CSVHLAGSLTEAFF,TGCAGCGTTCACCTAGCCGGCAGCCTCACTGAAGCTTTCTTT
TRBJ2-5,-,TRBV7-9,-,11,CASLGEETQYF,TGTGCCAGCTTAGGGGAAGAGACCCAGTACTTC
TRBJ2-1,-,TRBV28,-,14,CASTSLPSYNEQFF,TGTGCCAGCACCTCTCTCCCCTCTTACAATGAGCAGTTCTTC
TRBJ2-7,TRBD1,TRBV7-9,-,15,CASSISLGQGDEQYF,TGTGCCAGCAGCATAAGCCTTGGACAGGGTGACGAGCAGTACTTC
TRBJ2-1,TRBD2,TRBV5-4,-,16,CASSSQTSGRANEQFF,TGTGCCAGCAGCTCTCAGACTAGCGGGAGGGCCAATGAGCAGTTCTTC
TRBJ2-5,-,TRBV11-2,-,16,CASSLVRGWGQETQYF,TGTGCCAGCAGCTTAGTTAGGGGGTGGGGCCAAGAGACCCAGTACTTC
TRBJ1-2,-,TRBV11-3,once,15,CASSLFPQSNYGYTF,TGTGCCAGCAGCTTATTTCCACAGAGTAACTATGGCTACACCTTC
TRBJ2-1,-,TRBV4-3,-,17,CASSQGSVADSYNEQFF,TGCGCCAGCAGCCAAGGATCAGTAGCGGACTCCTACAATGAGCAGTTCTTC
TRBJ2-4,TRBD2,TRBV5-4,-,13,CASSLGTSVIQYF,TGTGCCAGCAGCTTGGGGACTAGCGTCATTCAGTACTTC
TRBJ1-1,-,TRBV4-1,-,12,CASRGPGTEAFF,TGCGCCAGCCGTGGACCAGGGACTGAAGCTTTCTTT
TRBJ2-5,TRBD2,TRBV19,-,14,CASSSTSGEETQYF,TGTGCCAGTAGTTCGACTAGCGGGGAAGAGACCCAGTACTTC
TRBJ1-2,TRBD1,TRBV15,-,14,CATSRVGTGFGYTF,TGTGCCACCAGCAGAGTTGGGACAGGGTTTGGCTACACCTTC
TRBJ2-3,-,TRBV2,-,14,CASRAAWRTDTQYF,TGTGCCAGCAGGGCAGCGTGGCGCACAGATACGCAGTATTTT
TRBJ2-7,TRBD1,TRBV5-4,-,14,CASSDRDRAYEQYF,TGTGCCAGCAGCGACCGGGACAGGGCCTACGAGCAGTACTTC
TRBJ2-3,-,TRBV7-8,-,15,CASSLAGAATDTQYF,TGTGCCAGCAGCTTAGCTGGTGCGGCCACAGATACGCAGTATTTT
TRBJ1-5,-,TRBV19,once,15,CASSIGREGNQPQHF,TGTGCCAGTAGTATCGGCAGGGAGGGCAATCAGCCCCAGCATTTT
TRBJ1-4,TRBD1,TRBV9,-,14,CASSARQGGEKLFF,TGTGCCAGCAGCGCCAGACAGGGGGGGGAAAAACTGTTTTTT
TRBJ1-6,-,TRBV6-5,-,13,CASSPDGDSPLHF,TGTGCCAGCAGTCCCGACGGAGATTCACCCCTCCACTTT
TRBJ1-6,TRBD1,TRBV15,-,17,CATSSESLTGNNSPLHF,TGTGCCACCAGCAGTGAATCCCTGACAGGGAATAATTCACCCCTCCACTTT
TRBJ1-2,TRBD1,TRBV7-2,-,15,CASKPSGGTVYGYTF,TGTGCCAGCAAACCCTCAGGGGGGACAGTCTATGGCTACACCTTC
TRBJ2-3,-,TRBV5-6,few,16,CATSSPEQHYTDTQYF,TGTGCCACCAGCTCCCCGGAACAGCATTACACAGATACGCAGTATTTT
TRBJ1-6,-,TRBV5-1,few,15,CASRTTDNLSSPLHF,TGCGCCAGCAGGACCACGGACAATCTGAGTTCACCCCTCCACTTT
TRBJ2-7,TRBD2,TRBV7-6,-,14,CASSLAGGPDEQYF,TGTGCCAGCAGTCTAGCGGGAGGGCCGGACGAGCAGTACTTC
TRBJ2-5,-,TRBV9,-,14,CASSKGGGQETQYF,TGTGCCAGCAGCAAGGGGGGGGGACAAGAGACCCAGTACTTC
TRBJ2-1,-,TRBV15,-,13,CATSDTPVNEQFF,TGTGCCACCAGCGACACTCCGGTGAATGAGCAGTTCTTC
TRBJ2-5,TRBD2,TRBV7-2,-,14,CASSFGTRQETQYF,TGTGCCAGCAGCTTCGGGACTAGACAAGAGACCCAGTACTTC
TRBJ2-7,TRBD1,TRBV19,-,14,CASSMGTGSDEQYF,TGTGCCAGTAGTATGGGGACAGGGTCGGACGAGCAGTACTTC
TRBJ1-4,-,TRBV6-5,-,12,CASSPLAGQLFF,TGTGCCAGCAGTCCCCTAGCGGGGCAACTGTTTTTT
TRBJ1-4,-,TRBV9,-,15,CASSPNGGAGEKLFF,TGTGCCAGCAGCCCTAACGGGGGGGCGGGAGAAAAACTGTTTTTT
TRBJ2-3,-,TRBV6-1,-,13,CASSESSGFTQYF,TGTGCCAGCAGTGAGAGCTCAGGGTTTACGCAGTATTTT
TRBJ2-3,TRBD1,TRBV9,-,15,CASSADGQGADTQYF,TGTGCCAGCAGCGCCGACGGACAGGGGGCAGATACGCAGTATTTT
TRBJ1-1,TRBD1,TRBV11-2,-,13,CASSLGTTGAPFF,TGTGCCAGCAGCTTAGGAACAACAGGGGCGCCTTTCTTT
TRBJ1-1,-,TRBV4-3,-,16,CASSQLQTPSNTEAFF,TGCGCCAGCAGCCAACTACAGACACCTTCGAACACTGAAGCTTTCTTT
TRBJ1-1,-,TRBV6-1,-,15,CASSRQTSGGTEAFF,TGTGCCAGCAGTCGCCAGACATCGGGGGGAACTGAAGCTTTCTTT
TRBJ1-3,-,TRBV15,-,13,CATSTGVGNTIYF,TGTGCCACTAGCACCGGGGTAGGAAACACCATATATTTT
TRBJ1-1,-,TRBV7-8,-,16,CASSLSQEVINTEAFF,TGTGCCAGCAGCTTATCACAGGAAGTAATAAACACTGAAGCTTTCTTT
TRBJ2-7,-,TRBV7-2,-,13,CASSFETYYEQYF,TGTGCCAGCAGCTTCGAAACTTACTACGAGCAGTACTTC
TRBJ2-7,TRBD2,TRBV4-3,-,16,CASSQDAGESSYEQYF,TGCGCCAGCAGCCAAGATGCGGGAGAAAGCTCCTACGAGCAGTACTTC